This TCR beta chain was captured by sequencing in a study of cytomegalovirus exposure and HLA in healthy donors. CDR1 is MNHEY and CDR2 is SVGAGI in the germline V gene. V lost 0 bases and J 3 bases, leaving 12 bases between the germline ends. This CDR3 is 16 amino acids long. Both 60 Vbeta primers and 13 Jbeta primers went into the PCR. Profiling relied on immunoSEQ multiplex PCR, and the TCRdb table lists in-frame clones only, not all of them. The sample has 85,000 to 130,000 clones; 75% to 85% are singletons. The sample consisted of PBMCs. The chain employs TRBV6-5 and TRBJ2-1, with D tentatively TRBD2 (6 bases). This clonotype originated in a female donor in good health and CMV-seropositive. DNA of the CDR3: TGTGCCAGCAGTTACTCGGGGGGTAGCGGCTACAATGAGCAGTTCTTC. Protein sequence: CASSYSGGSGYNEQFF.